What follows is one T cell receptor beta chain and its context. The sample belongs to a study of cytomegalovirus exposure and HLA in healthy donors. Trimming stripped 3 bases from V and 1 base from J, with 20 bases between. The CDR3 contains 18 residues. CDR1 and CDR2 (germline): LNHDA, SQIVND (reference sequence). The study ran its PCR with 60 Vbeta and 13 Jbeta primers. The method was immunoSEQ multiplex PCR; TCRdb's version includes in-frame clones alone and lacks a portion of them. The sample records about 170,000 clones, 65% to 90% being singletons. The source material was PBMCs. The sequence derives from a male donor in good health and CMV-seronegative. The V and J genes are TRBV19 and TRBJ2-3, with D tentatively TRBD2 (7 bases). The CDR3: CASSIYKGGPSGTDTQYF. The CDR3 DNA sequence: TGTGCCAGTAGTATTTATAAGGGGGGGCCGTCTGGCACAGATACGCAGTATTTT.